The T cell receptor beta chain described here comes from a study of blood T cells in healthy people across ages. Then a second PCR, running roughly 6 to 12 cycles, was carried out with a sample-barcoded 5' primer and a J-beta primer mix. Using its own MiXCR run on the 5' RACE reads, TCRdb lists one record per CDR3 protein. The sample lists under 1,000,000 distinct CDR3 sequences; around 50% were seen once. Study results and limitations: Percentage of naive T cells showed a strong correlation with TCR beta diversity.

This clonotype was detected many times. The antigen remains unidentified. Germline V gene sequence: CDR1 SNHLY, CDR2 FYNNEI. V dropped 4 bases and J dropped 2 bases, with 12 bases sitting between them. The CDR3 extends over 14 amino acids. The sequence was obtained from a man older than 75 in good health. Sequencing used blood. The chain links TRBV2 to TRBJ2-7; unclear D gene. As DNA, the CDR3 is TGTGCCAGCAGTGTCACCCGATACACCTACGAGCAGTACTTC. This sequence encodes CASSVTRYTYEQYF. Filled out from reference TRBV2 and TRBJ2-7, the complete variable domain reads EPEVTQTPSHQVTQMGQEVILRCVPISNHLYFYWYRQILGQKVEFLVSFYNNEISEKSEIFDDQFSVERPDGSNFTLKIRSTKLEDSAMYFCASSVTRYTYEQYFGPGTRLTVT.